This record looks at one T cell receptor beta chain sequence and its context. This record belongs to a study of monozygotic twins with inflammatory bowel disease. Germline loops: CDR1 MNHEY, CDR2 SMNVEV (reference sequence). The CDR3 contains 14 residues. TCRdb re-analyzed the 5' RACE reads; it lists each CDR3 protein once, without DNA. The sample includes approximately 340,000 distinct CDR3 sequences. This TCR derives from a human donor with ulcerative colitis or Crohn's disease, or a healthy co-twin of an affected twin (not recorded which). The sample comprised blood. This chain connects TRBV27 to TRBJ1-1; TCRdb lists TRBD1, though no DNA is available to test this call. CDR3 in amino acids: CASSNLGAGTEAFF.